A selection of T cell receptor beta chains follows, all from one sample in a study of naive and memory T cell subsets. One entry per CDR3 protein results from TCRdb running MiXCR on the UMI-ligation and nested PCR reads. The data contain 98,000 or so distinct CDR3 sequences, approximately 11% of them singletons. The sequenced material came from naive CD4+ T cells from blood. These receptors were collected from a human donor in good health. CDR3s include the opening cysteine and the closing phenylalanine or tryptophan. The D gene is left open where the match is weak. Size is stated for part of the rows, as once, few or many counts, or as a class when the clone is expanded.

>many|TRBD1|TRBV28|TRBJ1-1
TGTGCCGGGGCACAGGACAGGGGCCAAGCTTTCTTT
CAGAQDRGQAFF
>many|TRBD1|TRBV20-1|TRBJ2-1
TGCAGTGCTCACTCACAGGGGAATGAGCAGTTCTTC
CSAHSQGNEQFF
>NA|TRBD1|TRBV9|TRBJ1-4
TGTGCCAGCAGCGCCGGAGCGGGGACAGTCGGTGAAAAACTGTTTTTT
CASSAGAGTVGEKLFF
>once|NA|TRBV2|TRBJ2-7
TGTGCCAGCAGCGGAGGCCCCTACGAGCAGTACTTC
CASSGGPYEQYF
>NA|NA|TRBV6-1|TRBJ1-1
TGTGCCGGACGGGGGGACGGGATTGGTGAAGCTTTCTTT
CAGRGDGIGEAFF
>NA|NA|TRBV18|TRBJ1-3
TGTGCCAGCTCAACATTGGACAGCGGCTCTGGAAACACCATATATTTT
CASSTLDSGSGNTIYF
>NA|NA|TRBV15|TRBJ1-6
TGTGCCACCAGCAGAGGGGAGGTCAGGTCACCCCTCCACTTT
CATSRGEVRSPLHF
>few|NA|TRBV7-8|TRBJ2-1
TGTGCCAGCAGCTTAGCGTGGGCAAATGAGCAGTTCTTC
CASSLAWANEQFF
>NA|NA|TRBV20-1|TRBJ2-1
TGCAGTGCTTTATCCGATGGACCCGAGCAGTTCTTC
CSALSDGPEQFF
>few|TRBD2|TRBV20-1|TRBJ2-1
TGCAGTGCTAGGCCGGCGGGGGGTAACTACAATGAGCAGTTCTTC
CSARPAGGNYNEQFF
>few|NA|TRBV6-2/TRBV6-3|TRBJ2-7
TGTGCCTGCACGGGGGCCTACGAGCAGTACTTC
CACTGAYEQYF
>NA|TRBD1|TRBV30|TRBJ1-2
TGTGCCTGGAGAACAGGGGGCGGGTATGGCTACACCTTC
CAWRTGGGYGYTF
>NA|TRBD1|TRBV20-1|TRBJ1-1
TGCAGTGCTCCGAAAACAGGGGGCTCGGCCACTGAAGCTTTCTTT
CSAPKTGGSATEAFF
>few|TRBD1|TRBV20-1|TRBJ1-1
TGCAGTGCTAGAGAAAGGACAGGCATGAACACTGAAGCTTTCTTT
CSARERTGMNTEAFF
>few|NA|TRBV29-1|TRBJ2-7
TGCAGCGTTTACACCCGGGGGGCCTTGGTTTACGAGCAGTACTTC
CSVYTRGALVYEQYF
>NA|TRBD1|TRBV12-3/TRBV12-4|TRBJ2-3
TGTGCCAGCAGGACCCAGGGACAGGTGGTCACAGATACGCAGTATTTT
CASRTQGQVVTDTQYF
>few|NA|TRBV12-3/TRBV12-4|TRBJ1-3
TGTGCCAGCAGTACGGGGGGAAACACCATATATTTT
CASSTGGNTIYF
>NA|TRBD1|TRBV18|TRBJ1-1
TGTGCCAGCTCACCAGGGACAGGGGTGAACACTGAAGCTTTCTTT
CASSPGTGVNTEAFF
>few|NA|TRBV20-1|TRBJ1-2
TGCAGTGCTAGAGATAACTATGGCTACACCTTC
CSARDNYGYTF
>NA|NA|TRBV2|TRBJ2-1
TGTGCCAGCAGGGGGGAAGGGGCAAGCTCCTACAATGAGCAGTTCTTC
CASRGEGASSYNEQFF
>few|TRBD1|TRBV5-1|TRBJ2-1
TGCGCCAGCAGCTTGGGACAGGGGGCAATCAATGAGCAGTTCTTC
CASSLGQGAINEQFF
>many|NA|TRBV20-1|TRBJ2-3
TGCAGTGCTAGAGATACGGCATCTAGCACAGATACGCAGTATTTT
CSARDTASSTDTQYF
>many|NA|TRBV18|TRBJ2-3
TGTGCCAGCTCAGAGATCAAGGGGGACACAGATACGCAGTATTTT
CASSEIKGDTDTQYF
>NA|NA|TRBV12-3/TRBV12-4|TRBJ1-5
TGTGCCAGCGGCCAGGGGCGGAATCAGCCCCAGCATTTT
CASGQGRNQPQHF
>many|NA|TRBV29-1|TRBJ2-7
TGCAGCGTTGTGTTGGCAGCCATCTCCTACGAGCAGTACTTC
CSVVLAAISYEQYF
>NA|NA|TRBV9|TRBJ1-2
TGTGCCAGCAGCGCCCGGGACGGCCTTTATGGCTACACCTTC
CASSARDGLYGYTF
>few|TRBD2|TRBV7-3|TRBJ2-5
TGTGCCAGCAGCACCGCGGGAGGACACAAGAACTTC
CASSTAGGHKNF
>NA|NA|TRBV2|TRBJ2-1
TGTGCCAGCAACCCAGACGGGGGCGATGAGCAGTTCTTC
CASNPDGGDEQFF
>many|NA|TRBV6-1|TRBJ2-3
TGTGCCAGCAGGGGACGGCGCCGGAGCACAGATACGCAGTATTTT
CASRGRRRSTDTQYF